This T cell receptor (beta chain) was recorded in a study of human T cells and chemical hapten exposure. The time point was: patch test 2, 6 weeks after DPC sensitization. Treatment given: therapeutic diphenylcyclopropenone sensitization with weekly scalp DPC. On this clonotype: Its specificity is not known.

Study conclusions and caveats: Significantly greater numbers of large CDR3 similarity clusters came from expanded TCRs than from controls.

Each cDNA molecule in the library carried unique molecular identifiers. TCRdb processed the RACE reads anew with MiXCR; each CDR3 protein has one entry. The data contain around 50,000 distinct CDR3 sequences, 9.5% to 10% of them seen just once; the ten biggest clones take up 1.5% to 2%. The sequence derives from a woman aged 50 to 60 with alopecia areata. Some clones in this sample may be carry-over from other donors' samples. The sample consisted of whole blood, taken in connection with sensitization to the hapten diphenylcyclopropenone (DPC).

The CDR3 spells CASSESSGGDLYEQYF. The CDR3 DNA follows: TGTGCCAGCAGCGAAAGTTCGGGAGGGGACTTATACGAGCAGTACTTC. This chain links TRBV12-3 or TRBV12-4 with TRBJ2-7, with 8 nucleotides matching TRBD2. There are 16 residues in the CDR3. Germline trimming cut 6 bases from V and 4 bases from J; bases unmatched to any gene: 14.